The T cell receptor (beta chain) described here comes from a study of blood T cells in healthy people across ages. Broader study findings: Estimated diversity, derived from one million T cells, was regarded as an underestimate. Roughly linear declines in TCR beta diversity per million T cells occurred with age.

Germline CDR1 LGHNA, CDR2 YSLEER. This CDR3 contains 16 residues. Isolation recovered at least 6 million PBMCs from every sample. In the case of this clonotype: Its antigen is as yet unknown.

With a J-beta primer mix and a sample-barcoded 5' primer, a second PCR ran about 7 to 12 cycles. TCRdb redid the calling of the 5' RACE reads with MiXCR, one entry per CDR3 protein. This sample has 910,000 or so distinct CDR3 sequences, with 51% found just once. Sequenced sample: blood. The J gene is TRBJ2-4, the V gene TRBV4-3; D possibly corresponds to TRBD1 (6 bases). The J call is uncertain, as TRBJ2-7 better fits the DNA end. The receptor comes from a woman aged 55-69 years in good health. CDR3 nucleotides: TGCGCCAGCAGCGCGACTAACAGGGTATCGGGCCGCGAGCAGTACTTC. Its translation is CASSATNRVSGREQYF.